This T cell receptor (beta chain) was sequenced during a study of blood T cells in healthy people across ages. Whenever a sample was processed, at least 7 million PBMCs were isolated. Then a second PCR, running roughly 7 to 11 cycles, was carried out with a sample-barcoded 5' primer and a J-beta primer mix. Researchers report that a template-switch adaptor with 12 random nucleotides tagged each cDNA molecule. CDR3-containing paired-end reads numbered at least 2.5 million in each sample. TCRdb fed the 5' RACE reads into MiXCR, producing one record per CDR3 protein. Counted here are 660,000 or so distinct CDR3 sequences, around 54% occurring once; the ten biggest clones make up about two fifths. This clonotype was seen a handful of times. The antigen remains unidentified. V lost 2 bases to trimming and J lost 2 bases; unmatched junction nucleotides: 1. The CDR3 runs 17 residues. Points from the study as a whole: The study regarded diversity estimates from one million T cells as underestimates.

The receptor's source is a man aged 55-75 years in good health. Sequencing used blood. The rearrangement uses TRBV12-3 or TRBV12-4 and TRBJ2-6, with 12 positions matching TRBD2. The chain's CDR3 is CASSLLAGGPGANVLTF. DNA of the CDR3: TGTGCCAGCAGTTTACTAGCGGGGGGGCCTGGGGCCAACGTCCTGACTTTC.